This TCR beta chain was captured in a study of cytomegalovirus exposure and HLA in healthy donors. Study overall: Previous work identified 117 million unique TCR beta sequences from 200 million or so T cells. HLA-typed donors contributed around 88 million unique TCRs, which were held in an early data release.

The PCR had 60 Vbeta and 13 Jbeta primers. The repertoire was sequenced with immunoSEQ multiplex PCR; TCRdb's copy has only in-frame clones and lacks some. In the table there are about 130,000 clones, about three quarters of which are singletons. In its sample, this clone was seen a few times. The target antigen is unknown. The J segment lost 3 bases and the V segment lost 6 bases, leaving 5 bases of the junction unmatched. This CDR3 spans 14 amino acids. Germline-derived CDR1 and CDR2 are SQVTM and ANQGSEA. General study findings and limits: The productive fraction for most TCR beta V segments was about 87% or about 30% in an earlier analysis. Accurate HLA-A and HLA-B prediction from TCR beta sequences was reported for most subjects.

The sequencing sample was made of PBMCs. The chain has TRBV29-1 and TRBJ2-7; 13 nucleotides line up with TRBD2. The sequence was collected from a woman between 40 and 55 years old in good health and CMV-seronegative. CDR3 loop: CSVVRTSGSYEQYF. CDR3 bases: TGCAGCGTGGTTCGGACTAGCGGGAGCTACGAGCAGTACTTC.